This entry describes one T cell receptor beta chain. This CDR3 contains 14 residues. The V and J ends lost 3 bases and 2 bases respectively, with 12 bases between them. CDR1 and CDR2 (germline): SGHRS, YFSETQ. This record comes from a study of T cell responses to AZD1222 COVID-19 vaccine. Some clones are missing from TCRdb's copy, which holds only in-frame ones; the method was immunoSEQ multiplex PCR. The sample yields over 150,000 clones, about 90% seen once. The specimen comprised peripheral blood, sampled on day 0 of MenACWY control vaccination. The source of this sequence is an adult in good health. The chain employs TRBV5-1 and TRBJ2-7; D might be TRBD1 (6 bases). This chain's CDR3 is CASSSQGPPYEQYF. CDR3 nucleotide sequence: TGCGCCAGCAGCTCACAGGGTCCCCCCTACGAGCAGTACTTC. The whole variable domain, filled in from reference TRBV5-1 and TRBJ2-7, reads KAGVTQTPRYLIKTRGQQVTLSCSPISGHRSVSWYQQTPGQGLQFLFEYFSETQRNKGNFPGRFSGRQFSNSRSEMNVSTLELGDSALYLCASSSQGPPYEQYFGPGTRLTVT.